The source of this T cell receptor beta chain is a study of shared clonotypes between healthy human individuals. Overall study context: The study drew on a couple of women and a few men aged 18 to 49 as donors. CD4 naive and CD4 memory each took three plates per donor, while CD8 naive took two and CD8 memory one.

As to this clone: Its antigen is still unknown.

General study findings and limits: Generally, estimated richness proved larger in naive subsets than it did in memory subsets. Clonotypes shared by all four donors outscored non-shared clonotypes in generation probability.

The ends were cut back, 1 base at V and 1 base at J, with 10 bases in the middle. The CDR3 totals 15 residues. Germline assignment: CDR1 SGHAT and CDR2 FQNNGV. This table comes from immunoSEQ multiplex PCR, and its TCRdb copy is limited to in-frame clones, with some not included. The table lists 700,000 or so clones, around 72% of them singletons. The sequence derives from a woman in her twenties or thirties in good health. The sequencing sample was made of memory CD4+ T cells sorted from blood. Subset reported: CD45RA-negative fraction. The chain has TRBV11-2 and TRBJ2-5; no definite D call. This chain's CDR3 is CASSLVGAAQETQYF. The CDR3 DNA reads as TGTGCCAGCAGCTTAGTAGGCGCAGCCCAAGAGACCCAGTACTTC.